A selection of T cell receptor beta chains follows, all from one sample in a study of blood T cell repertoires in COVID-19. The data were produced by immunoSEQ multiplex PCR, yet TCRdb's version contains in-frame clones alone and is incomplete. The data contain roughly 400,000 clones, 88% of them singletons. The sequenced sample consisted of PBMCs or T cells enriched from blood (not recorded which). These receptors were collected from a woman under 30 who had been exposed to COVID-19. Both conserved end residues are part of each CDR3. Fields, in order: J gene, clone size, V gene, D gene, CDR3 DNA, CDR3 protein. A D gene is named only where the DNA matches it firmly. Clone size is stated in some rows and not others, as once, few, many or a class when expanded.

J: TRBJ1-2; size: -; V: TRBV28; D: -; DNA: TGTGCCGGGTCGCGGGGGTCCTATGGCTACACCTTC; CDR3: CAGSRGSYGYTF
J: TRBJ2-2; size: few; V: TRBV28; D: -; DNA: TGTGCCAGCACTTATTCTCGTCGCGGGGAGCTGTTTTTT; CDR3: CASTYSRRGELFF
J: TRBJ2-3; size: many; V: TRBV5-8; D: -; DNA: TGTGCCAGCAGCTTGGGAACCTTGGGGCGCACAGATACGCAGTATTTT; CDR3: CASSLGTLGRTDTQYF
J: TRBJ2-7; size: -; V: TRBV5-1; D: -; DNA: TGCGCCAGCAGCATTCTCGGGCCCGGGGACGAGCAGTACTTC; CDR3: CASSILGPGDEQYF
J: TRBJ2-1; size: -; V: TRBV24-1; D: TRBD2; DNA: TGTGCCACCAGTGATTTCGGTCTAGCGGAGGTTGGCGATGAGCAGTTCTTC; CDR3: CATSDFGLAEVGDEQFF
J: TRBJ2-2; size: once; V: TRBV6-5; D: -; DNA: TGTGCCAGCAGGGAGGGGAACACCGGGGAGCTGTTTTTT; CDR3: CASREGNTGELFF
J: TRBJ2-1; size: -; V: TRBV2; D: -; DNA: TGTGCCAGCAGTGAACAACAGGGCGGCAATGAGCAGTTCTTC; CDR3: CASSEQQGGNEQFF
J: TRBJ1-1; size: few; V: TRBV28; D: -; DNA: TGTGCCAGCGGAAAACAGGTCCCAGGGGCTGAAGCTTTCTTT; CDR3: CASGKQVPGAEAFF
J: TRBJ1-4; size: -; V: TRBV11-2; D: TRBD1; DNA: TGTGCCAGCAGCTGGGGGACAGGGAGGGAAAAACTGTTTTTT; CDR3: CASSWGTGREKLFF
J: TRBJ1-1; size: -; V: TRBV5-5; D: -; DNA: TGTGCCAGCAGCTTACAGGCTGGGAACACTGAAGCTTTCTTT; CDR3: CASSLQAGNTEAFF
J: TRBJ2-3; size: few; V: TRBV18; D: TRBD2; DNA: TGTGCCAGTGCCCAGACTAGCGGGAGAGTAGGAAGAATCACAGATACGCAGTATTTT; CDR3: CASAQTSGRVGRITDTQYF
J: TRBJ2-5; size: -; V: TRBV5-4; D: -; DNA: TGTGCCAGCAGCTTTCAGGGCAGCCAAGAGACCCAGTACTTC; CDR3: CASSFQGSQETQYF
J: TRBJ1-5; size: -; V: TRBV12-3/TRBV12-4; D: -; DNA: TGTGCCAGCAGTTTGCGTGTTCAGCCCCAGCATTTT; CDR3: CASSLRVQPQHF
J: TRBJ1-3; size: -; V: TRBV6-5; D: TRBD1; DNA: TGTGCCAGCAGCGCCCGGACAGGGGGTGTAAACACCATATATTTT; CDR3: CASSARTGGVNTIYF
J: TRBJ2-7; size: -; V: TRBV19; D: TRBD1; DNA: TGTGCCAGTAGTCCAAGACAGGGGGCCTACGAGCAGTACTTC; CDR3: CASSPRQGAYEQYF
J: TRBJ2-7; size: -; V: TRBV5-1; D: -; DNA: TGCGCCAGCAGCCCCGGTCCAGGAGCGGGTACCCACGAGCAGTACTTC; CDR3: CASSPGPGAGTHEQYF
J: TRBJ1-5; size: -; V: TRBV10-3; D: -; DNA: TGTGCCATCAGTGAGTCGGGCAGGGCAGGTCAGCCCCAGCATTTT; CDR3: CAISESGRAGQPQHF
J: TRBJ2-1; size: -; V: TRBV27; D: -; DNA: TGTGCCAGCAGTCCGATGGTCCCTACGTCCCTGAGGAATGAGCAGTTCTTC; CDR3: CASSPMVPTSLRNEQFF
J: TRBJ2-1; size: -; V: TRBV25-1; D: -; DNA: TGTGCCAGCAGTGAAAACAACATGAATGAGCAGTTCTTC; CDR3: CASSENNMNEQFF
J: TRBJ2-7; size: -; V: TRBV29-1; D: TRBD2; DNA: TGCAGCGTTGAATATGGCGGGAGCTCCTACGAGCAGTACTTC; CDR3: CSVEYGGSSYEQYF
J: TRBJ2-7; size: once; V: TRBV6-5; D: -; DNA: TGTGCCAGCAGTTCCCCCGGCGAGCAGTACTTC; CDR3: CASSSPGEQYF
J: TRBJ2-7; size: -; V: TRBV28; D: -; DNA: TGTGCCAGCAGTTTACCCGGACTCTACGAGCAGTACTTC; CDR3: CASSLPGLYEQYF
J: TRBJ2-1; size: many; V: TRBV7-3; D: TRBD2; DNA: TGTGCCAGCAGCCCGGACCGCGGGAGTAGCTCCTACAATGAGCAGTTCTTC; CDR3: CASSPDRGSSSYNEQFF
J: TRBJ2-1; size: -; V: TRBV28; D: -; DNA: TGTGCCAGCAGTTTCAGGGGCGGAGACAATGAGCAGTTCTTC; CDR3: CASSFRGGDNEQFF
J: TRBJ1-5; size: -; V: TRBV19; D: -; DNA: TGTGCCAGTAGTCTCGCCGGGGATAGCAATCAGCCCCAGCATTTT; CDR3: CASSLAGDSNQPQHF
J: TRBJ2-3; size: -; V: TRBV6-5; D: TRBD1; DNA: TGTGCCAGCAGTCCGGACAGGCTTAGCACAGATACGCAGTATTTT; CDR3: CASSPDRLSTDTQYF
J: TRBJ1-1; size: -; V: TRBV11-2; D: TRBD1; DNA: TGTGCCAGCACCCAGCGGGGGACAGGGTTCTTCGGGGAAGCTTTCTTT; CDR3: CASTQRGTGFFGEAFF
J: TRBJ1-3; size: -; V: TRBV7-9; D: TRBD1; DNA: TGTGCCAGCAGCCCCAGGGGACAGGGACAATCTGGAAACACCATATATTTT; CDR3: CASSPRGQGQSGNTIYF
J: TRBJ1-2; size: -; V: TRBV29-1; D: TRBD1; DNA: TGCAGCGTTGAAGGGGGGACAGCGACGTATGGCTACACCTTC; CDR3: CSVEGGTATYGYTF
J: TRBJ2-7; size: -; V: TRBV6-5; D: -; DNA: TGTGCCAGCACTTTGGCTAGGACCTACGAGCAGTACTTC; CDR3: CASTLARTYEQYF
J: TRBJ2-3; size: -; V: TRBV9; D: TRBD1; DNA: TGTGCCAGCAGCGTAGAGACAGGGACACCCCCTAGCACAGATACGCAGTATTTT; CDR3: CASSVETGTPPSTDTQYF
J: TRBJ2-7; size: -; V: TRBV5-1; D: TRBD1; DNA: TGCGCCAGCAGTTTGAGGGGGCCCTACGAGCAGTACTTC; CDR3: CASSLRGPYEQYF
J: TRBJ1-1; size: -; V: TRBV7-9; D: -; DNA: TGTGCCAGCAGCTTAGGAGGTGTGGCTTTCTTT; CDR3: CASSLGGVAFF
J: TRBJ1-4; size: -; V: TRBV10-3; D: -; DNA: TGTGCCATCAGTGAGGGCCCCAGGGGCACTAATGAAAAACTGTTTTTT; CDR3: CAISEGPRGTNEKLFF
J: TRBJ2-7; size: -; V: TRBV4-2; D: TRBD2; DNA: TGTGCCAGCAGCCAAGTACTAGCGGGGAACTACGAGCAGTACTTC; CDR3: CASSQVLAGNYEQYF
J: TRBJ2-7; size: -; V: TRBV18; D: TRBD1; DNA: TGTGCCAGCTCACCAAACAGGGGCAGCTCCTACGAGCAGTACTTC; CDR3: CASSPNRGSSYEQYF
J: TRBJ2-5; size: -; V: TRBV7-2; D: -; DNA: TGTGCCAGCAGTAGAGCGGGCGGGAATCAAGAGACCCAGTACTTC; CDR3: CASSRAGGNQETQYF
J: TRBJ2-3; size: -; V: TRBV6-5; D: TRBD2; DNA: TGTGCCACATTAGCGGGAGGCCGCACAGATACGCAGTATTTT; CDR3: CATLAGGRTDTQYF
J: TRBJ2-7; size: -; V: TRBV7-2; D: TRBD2; DNA: TGTGCCAGCAGCTATGACCCGGGGGGCTACGAGCAGTACTTC; CDR3: CASSYDPGGYEQYF
J: TRBJ1-1; size: -; V: TRBV7-3; D: -; DNA: TGTGCCAGCAGCAGAGGACCGGGAACTGAAGCTTTCTTT; CDR3: CASSRGPGTEAFF
J: TRBJ1-2; size: -; V: TRBV18; D: TRBD1; DNA: TGTGCCAGCTCACCCTCCGGGACAGGGGTTAACTATGGCTACACCTTC; CDR3: CASSPSGTGVNYGYTF
J: TRBJ1-2; size: -; V: TRBV28; D: -; DNA: TGTGCCAGCAGTTTATGGGGGGCGGATGGCTACACCTTC; CDR3: CASSLWGADGYTF
J: TRBJ1-3; size: -; V: TRBV28; D: TRBD1; DNA: TGTGCCAGCAGGCTCGGGACAGGCTCTGGAAACACCATATATTTT; CDR3: CASRLGTGSGNTIYF
J: TRBJ1-6; size: -; V: TRBV2; D: -; DNA: TGTGCCAGCAGTGGGGAAAGGGGGTCACCCCTCCACTTT; CDR3: CASSGERGSPLHF
J: TRBJ2-4; size: -; V: TRBV5-4; D: -; DNA: TGTGCCAGCAGCCCCGGTGTGGAGCGGAAAAACATTCAGTACTTC; CDR3: CASSPGVERKNIQYF
J: TRBJ2-1; size: -; V: TRBV2; D: TRBD2; DNA: TGTGCCAGCAGTGAAGGCGGGGGGGCCTACAATGAGCAGTTCTTC; CDR3: CASSEGGGAYNEQFF
J: TRBJ2-1; size: -; V: TRBV6-5; D: -; DNA: TGTGCCAGCACTTTCGGGGGCAATGAGCAGTTCTTC; CDR3: CASTFGGNEQFF
J: TRBJ2-7; size: -; V: TRBV7-8; D: -; DNA: TGTGCCAGCAGCTCCCAGTTGGGGCGATCCTACGAGCAGTACTTC; CDR3: CASSSQLGRSYEQYF
J: TRBJ2-1; size: -; V: TRBV24-1; D: -; DNA: TGTGCCACCAGTGATTTCCCCGGGGCCTACAATGAGCAGTTCTTC; CDR3: CATSDFPGAYNEQFF
J: TRBJ2-2; size: -; V: TRBV5-8; D: -; DNA: TGTGCCAGCAGCTTGCGAAGAGTGAACACCGGGGAGCTGTTTTTT; CDR3: CASSLRRVNTGELFF
J: TRBJ2-1; size: -; V: TRBV3-1/TRBV3-2; D: -; DNA: TGTGCCAGCAGCCAAGTTCAGGGCCATGAGCAGTTCTTC; CDR3: CASSQVQGHEQFF
J: TRBJ2-1; size: -; V: TRBV27; D: -; DNA: TGTGCCAGCAGTAGGACTAGGGGGTCCTACAATGAGCAGTTCTTC; CDR3: CASSRTRGSYNEQFF
J: TRBJ2-1; size: -; V: TRBV7-9; D: -; DNA: TGTGCCAGCAGCTTAACGGGATATGAGCAGTTCTTC; CDR3: CASSLTGYEQFF